This T cell receptor (beta chain) was identified during a study of regulatory T cells in long-lasting Graves disease. Overall study results and limits: TRBV28, TRBJ1-2 and TRBJ2-5 emerged as the favored segments in persistent disease. A greater number of public clonotypes (about 3,000) was shared by persistent patients than by new patients (over 900).

V dropped 7 bases and J dropped 11 bases, with 13 bases sitting between them. CDR1 and CDR2 (germline): SQVTM, ANQGSEA. The CDR3 has 10 residues. Assembly of TCR beta libraries relied on iRepertoire HTBI primers together with Arm-PCR of CDR3 regions. TCRdb re-called the multiplex PCR reads with MiXCR, one entry per CDR3 protein. The sample yields over 400,000 distinct CDR3 sequences, less than 15% seen once. Noted time point: newly diagnosed GD, antithyroid drugs for less than 3 months. Construction of the TCR library relied on RNA isolated from PBMCs. Guidelines of the American Thyroid Association were used to diagnose Graves' disease. In the case of this clonotype: Its cognate antigen is unknown.

Another study also made use of these data, one on T cells in Graves' hyperthyroidism and ophthalmopathy. That work states: From stable hyperthyroidism, ophthalmopathy was set apart by a 13 V-J model.

This sequence joins TRBV29-1 and TRBJ2-3; no reliable D call. The sequencing used peripheral blood mononuclear cells (PBMCs), collected at new diagnosis, from a patient treated with antithyroid drugs. This TCR was sampled from a woman between 45 and 60 years old with Graves disease. In nucleotides, the CDR3 is TGCAGCGCCGACGAGGATTTGCAGTATTTT. This codes for CSADEDLQYF.